One sample yielded the 5 T cell receptor beta chains listed below, sequenced in a study of blood T cells in healthy people across ages. The use of a sample-barcoded 5' primer and a J-beta primer mix characterized a second PCR of about 7 to 12 cycles. TCRdb fed the 5' RACE reads into MiXCR, producing one record per CDR3 protein. The repertoire has about 800,000 distinct CDR3 sequences, about 25% of them found once; the top ten carry 3.7%. These sequences were also reported in another study, on T cells of mothers and their children.

Specimen: blood. These receptors all come from a boy aged 10-17 years in good health.

The chain recombines TRBV20-1 with TRBJ1-4; weak D call: TRBD1 (5 bases). V was trimmed by 6 bases and J by 8 bases, leaving 10 bases between them. CDR1 is DFQATT and CDR2 is SNEGSKA in the germline V gene (reference sequence). The CDR3 is 11 amino acids. The CDR3 bases are TGCAGTGCAAAGTGGGGGGAAAAACTGTTTTTT. The encoded protein is CSAKWGEKLFF.

In its sample, this clonotype was seen a few times. The chain recombines TRBV12-3 or TRBV12-4 with TRBJ1-1; no reliable D call. This CDR3 comprises 13 residues. Trimming removed 6 bases at V and 1 base at J, with 9 bases between. The CDR3 here is CASSGRQNTEAFF. DNA for the CDR3: TGTGCCAGCAGCGGGAGACAGAACACTGAAGCTTTCTTT.

This clonotype was seen a handful of times. The J gene is TRBJ1-1, the V gene TRBV5-5, with no clear D. V was trimmed by 1 base and J by 0 bases, leaving 7 bases between them. CDR3 length: 14 residues. CDR1 is SGHKS, CDR2 YYEKEE, per germline (reference sequence). The CDR3 here is CASSLRALNTEAFF. In nucleotides, the CDR3 is TGTGCCAGCAGCTTGAGGGCATTGAACACTGAAGCTTTCTTT.

This clonotype appeared a few times. This sequence joins TRBV7-9 and TRBJ2-7; no clear D. Trimming cost V 0 bases and J 3 bases, with 6 bases left between them. This CDR3 contains 13 residues. The germline CDR1 and CDR2 sequences are SEHNR and FQNEAQ (reference sequence). CDR3 nucleotide sequence: TGTGCCAGCAGCTTAGCGATCAACTACGAGCAGTACTTC. It specifies CASSLAINYEQYF.

The V and J genes are TRBV7-9 and TRBJ2-6, with 8 bases that match TRBD2. The junction had 3 bases not matched to a gene; V was cut back by 5 bases and J by 0 bases. CDR1 and CDR2 from the germline V gene are SEHNR and FQNEAQ (reference sequence). This CDR3 is 16 amino acids long. Here the CDR3 reads CASSASGGSGANVLTF. CDR3 nucleotides: TGTGCCAGCAGCGCGAGCGGGGGCTCTGGGGCCAACGTCCTGACTTTC.